The clone carrying this T cell receptor (beta chain) ranks as medium-sized. The antigen remains unidentified. The CDR3 runs to 13 residues. The germline gives CDR1 LGHNA, CDR2 YSLEER. The V end was cut by 3 bases, the J end by 8 bases, with 11 bases between. Survey-level resolution applied to immunoSEQ assay v3.0. Sequencing had a target that covered about 40,000-55,000 T-cell genomes per sample. Clones were sequenced by immunoSEQ multiplex PCR, and TCRdb holds only the in-frame ones, with some missing. There are about 43,000 clones in the sample; 86% occur only once, and around 5.1% lies in the top ten. The source of the sample is a study of long-term antiretroviral therapy in people with HIV. Study outcomes and limitations: Viral resistance, ART adherence and therapy changes all lacked available data. CDR3 length ranges were narrower in HIV repertoires than in controls. Diversity remained lower than transplant donor controls, even though it increased after ART.

The TCR was taken from a woman in her forties or fifties with HIV. The chain carries TRBV4-3 and TRBJ2-4; D not certain. The sample in question was unsorted PBMCs, obtained 0.1 years before starting antiretroviral therapy. The CDR3 coding sequence is TGCGCCAGCAGCCAGGGTGTTAGGGACATTCAGTACTTC. This sequence encodes CASSQGVRDIQYF.